The clone carrying this T cell receptor beta chain was seen more than once but under ten times. The sample belongs to a study of siplizumab effects on memory and regulatory T cells. The CDR3 covers 12 residues. Per germline, CDR1 SGHNT and CDR2 YENEEA. The ends were cut back, 2 bases at V and 12 bases at J, with 11 bases in the middle. The table came from immunoSEQ multiplex PCR; TCRdb's copy has only in-frame clones and leaves some out. In the table there are under 140,000 clones, more than 90% of which are singletons. Sequencing was performed on CD4+ T cells sorted from blood. The chain combines TRBV11-3 with TRBJ2-1; D is possibly TRBD1 (5 bases). The clonotype originates from a human donor in good health. The CDR3, as DNA: TGTGCCAGCAGCTTACAGGGTTCTGGGCAGTTCTTC. Translation gives CASSLQGSGQFF.